These 31 T cell receptor beta chains originate from one sample sequenced in a study of CD8+ T cells in alopecia areata (dated by TCRdb to 2016 to 2018). Libraries came from the immunoSEQ multiplex PCR assay. To provide template for TCR sequencing, every sample had RNA extracted and reverse transcribed into cDNA. TCRdb took over this immuneACCESS table, retaining in-frame rearrangements with V and J assigned. Such tables are incomplete; in checked studies, under half of the missing clones stem from an unresolved V gene, and the remainder is unexplained. The sample contains more than 9,500 clones, 45% to 70% of them found a single time. Over 10% of the sample rests with the top ten. Peripheral blood and lesional scalp punch biopsies were obtained from patients with alopecia areata. Sequenced sample: skin. The receptors shown here come from a human donor with alopecia areata.

This rearrangement joins TRBV28 to TRBJ2-3, with D perhaps TRBD1 (6 bases). Germline loops: CDR1 MDHEN, CDR2 SYDVKM. The V end lost 6 bases, the J end lost 2 bases, and 15 bases lay between the germline ends. The CDR3 is 15 residues long. The CDR3: CASSPTGIYTDTQYF. CDR3 nucleotide sequence: TGTGCCAGCAGCCCGACAGGCATTTACACAGATACGCAGTATTTT.

The chain has TRBV6-4 and TRBJ2-1, with 13 bases lining up with TRBD2. The CDR3 spans 15 residues. Germline V gives CDR1 MRHNA, CDR2 SNTAGT. V shed 4 bases and J 7 bases; nucleotides not matched to a gene: 4. CDR3 region: CASSVGTSGANEQFF. DNA of the CDR3: TGTGCCAGCAGTGTGGGGACTAGCGGGGCAAATGAGCAGTTCTTC.

A few counts support this clone. This chain links TRBV6-1 with TRBJ2-2; no definite D call. V was clipped by 9 bases and J by 0 bases, with 8 bases between them. The germline V gene has CDR1 MNHNS and CDR2 SASEGT. The CDR3 runs to 13 residues. CDR3 sequence: CASQGPNTGELFF. Written as DNA, the CDR3 is TGTGCCAGTCAAGGACCGAACACCGGGGAGCTGTTTTTT.

The chain recombines TRBV19 with TRBJ1-4; no reliable D call. Germline loops: CDR1 LNHDA, CDR2 SQIVND (reference sequence). The CDR3 runs 13 residues. V was cut by 6 bases and J by 4 bases, with 9 bases left in between. For the CDR3, the DNA is TGTGCCAGTAGGAGTCCGTATAATGAAAAACTGTTTTTT. Residues: CASRSPYNEKLFF.

This clone was counted only a few times. The chain recombines TRBV6-1 with TRBJ1-5, with unresolved D. The V gene lost 3 bases and the J gene lost 8 bases, with 5 bases spanning the gap. The germline V gene has CDR1 MNHNS and CDR2 SASEGT. This CDR3 contains 11 residues. CDR3 DNA: TGTGCCAGCAGTGATGGTAAGCCCCAGCATTTT. Amino acid sequence: CASSDGKPQHF.

The gene calls are TRBV5-4 and TRBJ2-1; 8 positions agree with TRBD1. The V segment lost 2 bases and the J segment 4 bases; nucleotides outside the gene matches: 5. Germline V lookup: CDR1 SGHNT, CDR2 YYREEE (reference sequence). This CDR3 has 15 residues. The CDR3 region has the DNA TGTGCCAGCAGCTTAAGGGACAGGACTTACAATGAGCAGTTCTTC. Translated, it gives CASSLRDRTYNEQFF.

By share, this clone ranks as medium-sized (0.01 to 0.1%). The rearrangement joins TRBV19 to TRBJ2-7; D possibly corresponds to TRBD1 (6 bases). V dropped 2 bases and J dropped 3 bases, with 14 bases sitting between them. This CDR3 has 15 residues. Per the germline V gene, CDR1 is LNHDA and CDR2 is SQIVND (reference sequence). Here the CDR3 DNA reads TGTGCCAGTAGTATAACGGACAGCCCATTCTACGAGCAGTACTTC. Translating it yields CASSITDSPFYEQYF.

The chain uses TRBV6-6 and TRBJ1-5, with TRBD1 identical over 8 bases. This CDR3 has 14 amino acids. The V and J ends lost 5 bases and 11 bases, in that order; junction bases with no gene match: 11. Per germline, CDR1 MNHNY and CDR2 SVGAGI (reference sequence). The CDR3 DNA reads as TGTGCCAGCAGTCCGCTACAGGGGGGTGGGACCCAGCATTTT. Translating it yields CASSPLQGGGTQHF.

The chain links TRBV25-1 to TRBJ1-2; TRBD1 matches 10 bases. This CDR3 contains 15 residues. V lost 6 bases to trimming and J lost 8 bases; unmatched junction nucleotides: 12. Per germline, CDR1 MGHDK and CDR2 SYGVNS. The CDR3 protein is CASSRPGTGDRGYTF. The DNA for the CDR3 is TGTGCCAGCAGCAGGCCCGGGACAGGGGACAGGGGCTACACCTTC.

This clone has only one observation. The rearrangement joins TRBV7-9 to TRBJ1-5; 9 positions agree with TRBD1. CDR1 and CDR2 from the germline V gene are SEHNR and FQNEAQ (reference sequence). The V gene end was trimmed by 1 base and the J gene end by 4 bases; junction bases not matched to a gene: 11. The CDR3 contains 18 residues. CDR3 sequence (DNA): TGTGCCAGCAGCTTAGAGAATCCGGGACAGGGCATAAATCAGCCCCAGCATTTT. It is translated as CASSLENPGQGINQPQHF.

The CDR3 nucleotides are TGTGCCAGCAGCCTTAGGTGGAAGACTAATGAAAAACTGTTTTTT. Protein sequence: CASSLRWKTNEKLFF. V gene TRBV7-9 combines with J gene TRBJ1-4; D not certain. V was shortened by 5 bases and J by 2 bases, with 12 bases between the two germline ends. The CDR3 is 15 amino acids. Germline assignment: CDR1 SEHNR and CDR2 FQNEAQ (reference sequence). Supplemented by reference TRBV7-9 and TRBJ1-4, the full variable domain reads DTGVSQNPRHKITKRGQNVTFRCDPISEHNRLYWYRQTLGQGPEFLTYFQNEAQLEKSRLLSDRFSAERPKGSFSTLEIQRTEQGDSAMYLCASSLRWKTNEKLFFGSGTQLSVL.

This chain uses TRBV5-1 with TRBJ2-2; 7 bases map to TRBD1. Germline CDR1 reads SGHRS; CDR2 reads YFSETQ. Germline trimming cut 3 bases from V and 2 bases from J; bases unmatched to any gene: 1. This CDR3 has 14 residues. This CDR3 is CASSWTGNTGELFF. For the CDR3, the DNA is TGCGCCAGCAGCTGGACAGGAAACACCGGGGAGCTGTTTTTT.

The V call is TRBV7-3, the J call TRBJ2-6; D is uncertain. Germline-derived CDR1 and CDR2 are SGHTA and FQGTGA. Deletions cut 2 bases from V and 0 bases from J, with 2 bases between. This CDR3 contains 14 residues. CDR3 DNA sequence: TGTGCCAGCAGCTTATCCTCTGGGGCCAACGTCCTGACTTTC. This codes for CASSLSSGANVLTF. Based on the CDR3 plus reference TRBV7-3 and TRBJ2-6, the full variable domain is GAGVSQTPSNKVTEKGKYVELRCDPISGHTALYWYRQSLGQGPEFLIYFQGTGAADDSGLPNDRFFAVRPEGSVSTLKIQRTERGDSAVYLCASSLSSGANVLTFGAGSRLTVL.

The CDR3 sequence: CASSRYNEQFF. The CDR3 DNA reads as TGTGCCAGCAGCCGTTACAATGAGCAGTTCTTC. The chain joins TRBV11-2 to TRBJ2-1; no firm D call. CDR3 length: 11 amino acids. Per the germline V gene, CDR1 is SGHAT and CDR2 is FQNNGV. V lost 5 bases to trimming and J lost 4 bases, with 3 bases between them.

The chain joins TRBV6-5 to TRBJ2-1; D remains unclear. V lost 6 bases and J 4 bases, leaving 10 bases between the germline ends. Per germline, CDR1 MNHEY and CDR2 SVGAGI. The CDR3 has 13 amino acids. The CDR3: CASSRLEYNEQFF. CDR3 in DNA: TGTGCCAGCAGCCGCCTCGAATACAATGAGCAGTTCTTC.

The chain has TRBV5-1 and TRBJ2-5; D gene ambiguous. The CDR3 covers 14 residues. CDR1 is SGHRS and CDR2 is YFSETQ in the germline V gene. The V gene lost 0 bases and the J gene lost 5 bases, with 11 bases spanning the gap. CDR3 DNA sequence: TGCGCCAGCAGCTTGGAAGGTAGAAGGGAGACCCAGTACTTC. Its protein product is CASSLEGRRETQYF.

This clone has only a few counts. The chain couples TRBV7-9 to TRBJ1-1; D uncertain. Germline CDR1 is SEHNR and CDR2 is FQNEAQ (reference sequence). The CDR3 is 18 amino acids. V lost 4 bases and J 0 bases, leaving 21 bases between the germline ends. The DNA of the CDR3 is TGTGCCAGCAGCTCCGGGGTTCGGAGACCGGGCATGAACACTGAAGCTTTCTTT. Protein: CASSSGVRRPGMNTEAFF.

This chain connects TRBV15 to TRBJ2-1; 12 positions agree with TRBD2. This CDR3 contains 16 residues. The germline CDR1 and CDR2 sequences are LNHNV and YYDKDF (reference sequence). V shed 0 bases, J shed 8 bases, and the junction held 5 bases outside the gene matches. In DNA, the CDR3 is TGTGCCACCAGCAGAGATCGACTAGCGGGAGTAGATGAGCAGTTCTTC. Translation gives CATSRDRLAGVDEQFF.

This clone turned up a few times. The rearrangement links TRBV27 to TRBJ2-1; 7 bases map to TRBD2. V trimming: 1 base; J trimming: 7 bases; junction bases outside the gene matches: 7. Germline V gives CDR1 MNHEY, CDR2 SMNVEV (reference sequence). The CDR3 runs to 15 residues. The CDR3 spells CASSLWGGEVNEQFF. CDR3 sequence (DNA): TGTGCCAGCAGTTTATGGGGGGGAGAGGTAAATGAGCAGTTCTTC.

This chain uses TRBV7-2 with TRBJ2-5, with a weak D call TRBD2 (5 bases). Trimming took 5 bases from V and 1 from J, leaving 11 bases between them. Germline loops: CDR1 SGHTA, CDR2 FQGNSA. CDR3 length: 14 amino acids. The CDR3 coding sequence is TGTGCCAGCAGCCCCCCCGGGATCCAAGAGACCCAGTACTTC. As protein: CASSPPGIQETQYF.

The chain is built from TRBV6-5 and TRBJ1-1; no definite D call. The CDR3 is 13 amino acids. From germline, CDR1 is MNHEY and CDR2 SVGAGI. Trimming removed 4 bases at V and 6 bases at J, with 12 bases between. The CDR3 DNA sequence: TGTGCCAGCAGTTTCGACGGGTTCGCTGAAGCTTTCTTT. Protein product: CASSFDGFAEAFF.

The chain joins TRBV7-9 to TRBJ2-7, with 10 bases lining up with TRBD2. TRBJ2-1 matches the DNA end more closely, so the J call is doubtful. Germline V gene sequence: CDR1 SEHNR, CDR2 FQNEAQ (reference sequence). The CDR3 sequence is 15 residues long. CDR3 residues: CASSSAGGRQSEQFF. The CDR3, as DNA: TGTGCCAGCAGCTCAGCGGGGGGGCGTCAGAGTGAGCAGTTCTTC.

Comments on this clone: The germline gene is not matched at one end of the junction; a read error may be the cause. The CDR3 here is CSTSRVTGTGSYEQYF. CDR3 bases: TGTTCCACCAGCAGAGTCACCGGGACAGGCTCTTACGAGCAGTACTTC. This chain links TRBV15 with TRBJ2-7; 8 bases match TRBD1. The CDR3 length is 16 residues. The V gene's germline CDR1 is LNHNV and CDR2 YYDKDF (reference sequence).

The chain joins TRBV7-6 to TRBJ2-7; possible D gene TRBD2, 6 bases. This CDR3 comprises 16 residues. The V end lost 4 bases, the J end lost 2 bases, and 18 bases lay between the germline ends. Looked up from germline, CDR1 is SGHVS and CDR2 is FNYEAQ. The CDR3 nucleotides are TGTGCCAGCAGCTCTCCCCCGGGCGGGGCGACCTACGAGCAGTACTTC. Amino acids: CASSSPPGGATYEQYF.

This chain uses TRBV27 with TRBJ2-2; D is unclear. The germline V gene encodes CDR1 MNHEY and CDR2 SMNVEV (reference sequence). The CDR3 length is 15 residues. Trimming shortened V by 4 bases and J by 5 bases, and 14 bases separated the two germline ends. CDR3 DNA sequence: TGTGCCAGCAGTTCCAGGACCACCCTAACCGGGGAGCTGTTTTTT. The encoded protein is CASSSRTTLTGELFF.

In its sample, this clone was seen once. V is TRBV28 and J is TRBJ1-1; D is perhaps TRBD1 (5 bases). Germline-derived CDR1 and CDR2 are MDHEN and SYDVKM. The CDR3 is 14 amino acids. Trimming stripped 8 bases from V and 4 bases from J, with 17 bases between. CDR3 in amino acids: CASRSGGWVTEAFF. DNA of the CDR3: TGTGCCAGCCGCTCGGGGGGTTGGGTCACTGAAGCTTTCTTT. Using reference TRBV28 and TRBJ1-1 for the parts outside the CDR3, the full variable domain is DVKVTQSSRYLVKRTGEKVFLECVQDMDHENMFWYRQDPGLGLRLIYFSYDVKMKEKGDIPEGYSVSREKKERFSLILESASTNQTSMYLCASRSGGWVTEAFFGQGTRLTVV.

The chain joins TRBV30 to TRBJ1-2; 8 nucleotides match TRBD1. The CDR3 sequence is 13 residues long. Trimming took 1 base from V and 6 from J; bases not matched to a gene: 4. Germline V gene data show CDR1 as GTSNPN and CDR2 as SVGIG (reference sequence). This CDR3 reads CAWSGPTGDGYTF. CDR3 nucleotide sequence: TGTGCCTGGAGTGGCCCGACAGGGGATGGCTACACCTTC.

This clone was detected only a few times. The CDR3 region has the DNA TGCAGCGACCGAATAGGTGTAGGCAGCTATGGCTACACCTTC. Translated, it gives CSDRIGVGSYGYTF. This chain links TRBV29-1 with TRBJ1-2, with unresolved D. The CDR3 runs to 14 residues. Germline V gives CDR1 SQVTM, CDR2 ANQGSEA. V was pared by 7 bases and J by 4 bases, with 19 bases between.

This clone was counted between two and nine times. This sequence joins TRBV5-4 and TRBJ2-2; D uncertain. V lost 4 bases and J lost 4, with 23 bases in between. The CDR3 runs 18 residues. Germline values: CDR1 SGHNT, CDR2 YYREEE (reference sequence). The CDR3 reads CASSPAAVTTSATGELFF. CDR3 DNA: TGTGCCAGCAGCCCGGCGGCAGTGACAACCTCGGCCACCGGGGAGCTGTTTTTT.

This clone turned up a few times. The gene calls are TRBV9 and TRBJ1-1, with D perhaps matching TRBD1 (5 bases). The CDR3 spans 13 residues. Looked up from germline, CDR1 is SGDLS and CDR2 is YYNGEE. V shed 4 bases and J shed 6 bases, with 13 bases lying between them. The DNA for the CDR3 is TGTGCCAGCAGCTTGGGGACGGACCCTGAAGCTTTCTTT. Translating it yields CASSLGTDPEAFF.

V usage is TRBV28 and J usage is TRBJ2-5; 9 positions match TRBD1. Germline V gene data show CDR1 as MDHEN and CDR2 as SYDVKM. The CDR3 runs to 17 residues. The V segment lost 6 bases and the J segment 11 bases; nucleotides outside the gene matches: 22. The CDR3 loop is CASSAAGGTGRSREQYF. CDR3 bases: TGTGCCAGCAGCGCGGCAGGAGGGACAGGGAGGTCGAGGGAGCAGTACTTC. Full variable domain (rest looked up from reference TRBV28 and TRBJ2-5): DVKVTQSSRYLVKRTGEKVFLECVQDMDHENMFWYRQDPGLGLRLIYFSYDVKMKEKGDIPEGYSVSREKKERFSLILESASTNQTSMYLCASSAAGGTGRSREQYFGPGTRLLVL.